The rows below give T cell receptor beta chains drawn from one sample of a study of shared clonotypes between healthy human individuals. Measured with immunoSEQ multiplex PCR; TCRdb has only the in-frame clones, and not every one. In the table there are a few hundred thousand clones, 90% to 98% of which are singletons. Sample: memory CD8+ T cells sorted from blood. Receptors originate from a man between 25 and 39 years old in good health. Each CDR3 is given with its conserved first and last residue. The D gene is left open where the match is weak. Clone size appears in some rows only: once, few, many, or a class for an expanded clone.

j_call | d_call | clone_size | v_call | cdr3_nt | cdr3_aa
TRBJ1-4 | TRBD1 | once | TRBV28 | TGTGCCAGCAGTTTGAACAGGGGGCGTGAAAAACTGTTTTTT | CASSLNRGREKLFF
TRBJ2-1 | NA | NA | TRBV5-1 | TGCGCCAGCAGCCGGGACTTCTACAATGAGCAGTTCTTC | CASSRDFYNEQFF
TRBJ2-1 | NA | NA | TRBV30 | TGTGCCTGGAGGAAGCGGAACTACAATGAGCAGTTCTTC | CAWRKRNYNEQFF
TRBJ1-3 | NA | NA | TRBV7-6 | TGTGCCAGCAGCTTAGTCCACCCCCAGGGGTCCGGAAACACCATATATTTT | CASSLVHPQGSGNTIYF
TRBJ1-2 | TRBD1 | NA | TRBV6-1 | TGTGCCAGCAGCTGGACAGGTCGGGGCTACACCTTC | CASSWTGRGYTF
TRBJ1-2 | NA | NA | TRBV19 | TGTGCCAGTAGTATAGATCGGTATGGCTACACCTTC | CASSIDRYGYTF
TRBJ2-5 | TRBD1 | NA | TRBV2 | TGTGCCAGCACAGGGGGCCCAGAGACCCAGTACTTC | CASTGGPETQYF
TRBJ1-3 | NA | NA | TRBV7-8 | TGTGCCAGCAGCTCGGGGATGACATCTGGAAACACCATATATTTT | CASSSGMTSGNTIYF
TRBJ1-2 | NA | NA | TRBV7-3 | TGTGCCAGCAGCTTAACTCTATTC | CASSLTLF
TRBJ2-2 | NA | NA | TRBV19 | TGTGCCAGTACCATGGCCGGGGAGCTGTTTTTT | CASTMAGELFF
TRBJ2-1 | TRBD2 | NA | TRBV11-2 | TGTGCCAGCAGCACCATAGTCCGAGCGGGAAAGGCGGACAATGAGCAGTTCTTC | CASSTIVRAGKADNEQFF
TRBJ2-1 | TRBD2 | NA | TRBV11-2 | TGTGCCAGCAGTCCCCTACCGACTAGCGGGTTACACAATGAGCAGTTCTTC | CASSPLPTSGLHNEQFF